Listed below are T cell receptor beta chains from one sample, sequenced in a study of T cell responses to AZD1222 COVID-19 vaccine. The method was immunoSEQ multiplex PCR; TCRdb's version includes in-frame clones alone and lacks a portion of them. The profile shows 120,000 to 150,000 clones, about 90% of them singletons. Sequenced here: peripheral blood, sampled 28 days after the second AZD1222 dose. The receptor set was obtained from an adult who received the AZD1222 COVID-19 vaccine. Each CDR3 is given with its conserved first and last residue. A D gene is named only where the DNA matches it firmly. Expanded clones are given a class, and other clones once, few, many or no size at all.

j_gene: TRBJ2-3
v_gene: TRBV6-5
abundance: .
d_gene: .
CDR3nt: TGTGCCAGCAGTTACTCGGGGTTGGGCACAGATACGCAGTATTTT
CDR3aa: CASSYSGLGTDTQYF

j_gene: TRBJ2-1
v_gene: TRBV5-4
abundance: .
d_gene: .
CDR3nt: TGTGCCAGCAGCTCAGCGGGTAGCTCCTACAATGAGCAGTTCTTC
CDR3aa: CASSSAGSSYNEQFF

j_gene: TRBJ1-5
v_gene: TRBV15
abundance: .
d_gene: TRBD1
CDR3nt: TGTGCCACCAGCAGAGCTCCCGGGACAGGGGGACAGCCCCAGCATTTT
CDR3aa: CATSRAPGTGGQPQHF

j_gene: TRBJ2-5
v_gene: TRBV2
abundance: .
d_gene: TRBD2
CDR3nt: TGTGCCAGCACGCGCGGGAGTGTCGTGGAGACCCAGTACTTC
CDR3aa: CASTRGSVVETQYF

j_gene: TRBJ2-1
v_gene: TRBV3-1/TRBV3-2
abundance: .
d_gene: TRBD2
CDR3nt: TGTGCCAGCAGCCCTAAAGCCCCTCTAGCGGGAGGGCTTAATGAGCAGTTCTTC
CDR3aa: CASSPKAPLAGGLNEQFF

j_gene: TRBJ2-7
v_gene: TRBV18
abundance: once
d_gene: TRBD1
CDR3nt: TGTGCCAGCTCATCGGGACAGGGTCTTGGGGCGGGCTCCTACGAGCAGTACTTC
CDR3aa: CASSSGQGLGAGSYEQYF

j_gene: TRBJ1-1
v_gene: TRBV10-3
abundance: .
d_gene: .
CDR3nt: TGTGCCATCAGCCCCCGGGGGAGCGTCACTGAAGCTTTCTTT
CDR3aa: CAISPRGSVTEAFF

j_gene: TRBJ2-1
v_gene: TRBV2
abundance: .
d_gene: TRBD1
CDR3nt: TGTGCCAGCAGTATTGTAGGGACAGGGGGCCGGGATGAGCAGTTCTTC
CDR3aa: CASSIVGTGGRDEQFF

j_gene: TRBJ2-4
v_gene: TRBV9
abundance: .
d_gene: .
CDR3nt: TGTGCCAGCAGCGTAAGTCCAGGGGCCCCTTTAAACATTCAGTACTTC
CDR3aa: CASSVSPGAPLNIQYF

j_gene: TRBJ1-3
v_gene: TRBV2
abundance: once
d_gene: TRBD1
CDR3nt: TGTGCCAGCAGTGGGGACAGGGCCAGGGTTGCCACCATATATTTT
CDR3aa: CASSGDRARVATIYF

j_gene: TRBJ2-7
v_gene: TRBV9
abundance: .
d_gene: .
CDR3nt: TGTGCCAGCAGCCCTCGGGACTCCCCATACGAGCAGTACTTC
CDR3aa: CASSPRDSPYEQYF

j_gene: TRBJ2-7
v_gene: TRBV7-2
abundance: few
d_gene: .
CDR3nt: TGTGCCAGCAGCCAGACTTTTTCCTACGAGCAGTACTTC
CDR3aa: CASSQTFSYEQYF

j_gene: TRBJ2-2
v_gene: TRBV5-4
abundance: .
d_gene: .
CDR3nt: TGTGCCAGCAGCTTCGAAGGGATAGGGACCGGGGAGCTGTTTTTT
CDR3aa: CASSFEGIGTGELFF

j_gene: TRBJ1-6
v_gene: TRBV5-4
abundance: .
d_gene: .
CDR3nt: TGTGCCAGCAGCTTGGTTCCCGATAATTCACCCCTCCACTTT
CDR3aa: CASSLVPDNSPLHF

j_gene: TRBJ2-1
v_gene: TRBV29-1
abundance: few
d_gene: TRBD1
CDR3nt: TGCAGCGTGGCCTCCGGGACAGGGTCCTACAATGAGCAGTTCTTC
CDR3aa: CSVASGTGSYNEQFF

j_gene: TRBJ2-7
v_gene: TRBV10-3
abundance: .
d_gene: TRBD1
CDR3nt: TGTGCCATCAGGAATAACCCGGGACAGGGCTACGAGCAGTACTTC
CDR3aa: CAIRNNPGQGYEQYF